This entry is about one TCR beta chain. The specificity of this receptor is unknown. One base away there is no much larger clone; base qualities are not given. This entry is derived from a study of Graves' ophthalmopathy and Graves' hyperthyroidism (dated by TCRdb to 2017 to 2018). About the full investigation: Peripheral blood was collected before any treatment was given, at the time of initial diagnosis. In total, 135 blood samples were TCR-sequenced: 40 to 45 ophthalmopathy, about 75 hyperthyroidism and about 17 hyperthyroidism-to-ophthalmopathy patients. In six hyperthyroidism patients, T-cell repertoires of thyroid tissue and blood were compared. To tell Graves' ophthalmopathy apart from Graves' hyperthyroidism, and to predict which patients would progress to ophthalmopathy, the study relied on TCR beta repertoire signatures. An independent validation cohort was composed of about 20 hyperthyroidism patients and around 16 patients who later progressed from hyperthyroidism to ophthalmopathy. For training and testing, the roughly 100 patients in the discovery cohort were randomly divided in a 7:3 ratio. To explore V-J signatures that separate ophthalmopathy from hyperthyroidism, a discovery set of more than 95 patients was enrolled, consisting of about 41 with ophthalmopathy and roughly 60 with stable hyperthyroidism. Once sampling was done, hyperthyroidism patients were given methimazole at a starting dose of 30 mg daily, while ophthalmopathy patients were given high-dose intravenous methylprednisolone. What the authors observed across the whole study: The 13-signature model separated ophthalmopathy from stable hyperthyroidism with approximately 90% sensitivity and 81.08% specificity in cross-validation, and 80%/75% in the test set. Most of the expanded thyroid clonotypes with a frequency above 0.001 were also detected in blood, and it was suggested that the thyroid immune response may be reflected by blood repertoires. In validation, the model predicted ophthalmopathy progression with over 60% sensitivity and around 72% specificity; 12 predicted patients were CT-confirmed with GO in a median of 6.5 months. No statistical method was used to set the sample size in advance, and the investigators knew which group each participant was assigned to.

For repertoire sequencing, the TCR beta CDR3 regions were amplified from RNA transcripts. The first round of RT-PCR was done with HTBI primers and the Qiagen OneStep RT-PCR kit, and was followed by a second round of multiplex PCR, then size selection and purification. Libraries were sequenced paired-end with 100 bp reads on an Illumina HiSeq2000. Per the authors' processing: Reads were processed with SOAPnuke, discarding reads with adapters, uncalled bases, mean Phred below 15, or no exact constant-primer or identifier match. COPE v1.2.5 was used to merge the high-quality paired reads. Each unique nucleotide sequence was defined as a clonotype, and clonotypes were aligned to IMGT TRB V, D and J references with MiTCR v1.1. Analysis was restricted to V-J combinations with a frequency above 0.0001, which covered roughly 99% of repertoires. A TCR clonal expansion and chaos score per V-J combination was defined as the ratio of F50 clonal expansion to chaos observed in the TCRdist matrix. Welch's t-statistics and random forest were used to reduce features to about 14 V-J combinations, which were fed into a naive Bayes classifier. Thyroid-blood repertoire similarity was quantified with the Morisita-Horn index. The raw public data were reprocessed by TCRdb itself: fastp quality trimming at Q25, MiXCR clonotype calling, in-frame beta chains only. All rows with the same CDR3 protein become a single entry with the most common DNA and genes. TCRdb, not the authors, supplied the V and J calls. The sample yields 170,000 or so distinct CDR3 sequences; 30% to 45% were counted once. About 8.2% of the sample is held by the ten biggest clonotypes.

The CDR3, cysteine through phenylalanine, is 15 amino acids long. Kept here is only the CDR3 DNA, which spans 45 bases and is read in frame from base 1. At the junction V is shortened by 4 bases and J by 4 bases, with 16 bases in between. CDR1 GTSNPN and CDR2 SVGIG were looked up in the germline V gene (reference sequence). The ophthalmopathy patients had moderately to severely active disease, with a Clinical Activity Score of 3 or higher, a NOSPECS grade of 4 or higher, and a disease duration of less than 3 months. Patients were excluded if they had other autoimmune diseases, uncontrolled infections, pregnancy or lactation. Clinical symptoms, serum thyroxine, TRAb, thyroid ultrasound and orbital computed tomography were used for diagnosis. Ficoll-Paque density gradient centrifugation was used to isolate PBMCs from around 10 ml of fresh peripheral blood. Total RNA was extracted using Trizol reagent, and RNA quality was checked on an Agilent 2100 Bioanalyzer.

Specimen: peripheral blood. The chain employs TRBV30 and TRBJ2-2; the D gene is perhaps TRBD2, from 6 matching bases. The receptor comes from a man aged 30 to 39 with Graves' ophthalmopathy. Donor details come from another sample of the same person, matched by shared clones. The CDR3 region has the sequence CAWMGGSGLTGELFF. The DNA sequence is given as TGTGCCTGGATGGGTGGTAGCGGTCTCACCGGGGAGCTGTTTTTT.